These 25 T cell receptor beta chains originate from one sample sequenced in a study of T-cell reconstitution after alpha-beta-depleted transplantation in children. Construction of the TCRbeta library involved unique molecular identifiers. One entry per CDR3 protein results from TCRdb running MiXCR on the PCR reads. This table has some 260,000 distinct CDR3 sequences, under 30% appearing once. The starting material was PBMCs, mostly from graft donor cells, obtained 360 days after TCRalphabeta/CD19-depleted stem cell transplant. The receptors were sampled from a female patient aged 2-10 years who had a stem cell transplant for congenital amegakaryocytic thrombocytopenia, so the T cells may come from the graft donor.

This clonotype was observed a few times. This chain joins TRBV12-3 or TRBV12-4 and TRBJ2-3, with 7 bases lining up with TRBD1. Trimming took 3 bases from V and 1 from J; bases not matched to a gene: 4. This CDR3 is built from 15 residues. CDR3 sequence (DNA): TGTGCCAGCAGTTTCAGGGGGACGGGCACAGATACGCAGTATTTT. Translated, it gives CASSFRGTGTDTQYF.

This clonotype came up many times. The chain employs TRBV5-1 and TRBJ2-7, with 7 bases that match TRBD1. CDR1 SGHRS and CDR2 YFSETQ come from the germline V gene. Trimming removed 4 bases from V and 0 bases from J; junction bases left unmatched: 16. The CDR3 has 18 residues. The CDR3 nucleotides read TGCGCCAGCAGCCCTGATTCCCACAGGGGTTTTAGCTCCTACGAGCAGTACTTC. This translates into CASSPDSHRGFSSYEQYF.

V gene TRBV4-3 combines with J gene TRBJ2-4; 9 nucleotides agree with TRBD2. The germline V gene has CDR1 LGHNA and CDR2 YSLEER. This CDR3 spans 17 amino acids. Germline trimming cut 1 base from V and 3 bases from J; bases unmatched to any gene: 7. This chain's CDR3 is CASSQVAGGLSKNIQYF. The CDR3 DNA is TGCGCCAGCAGCCAAGTCGCGGGGGGGCTGAGCAAAAACATTCAGTACTTC.

This clonotype was counted only a few times. V is TRBV12-3 or TRBV12-4 and J is TRBJ1-4; D is unresolved. Trimming removed 6 bases at V and 7 bases at J, with 15 bases between. CDR3 length equals 14 residues. CDR3 in DNA: TGTGCCAGCAGCCCGACTAGAACGGGTGAAAAACTGTTTTTT. It translates to CASSPTRTGEKLFF.

This clonotype was counted a few times. The genes are TRBV29-1 and TRBJ1-1, with D possibly matching TRBD1 (5 bases). V lost 5 bases and J 5 bases, leaving 18 bases between the germline ends. This CDR3 comprises 14 residues. Germline V gives CDR1 SQVTM, CDR2 ANQGSEA. The DNA of the CDR3 is TGCAGCGTTTATAGGAAGGTTGGGGGGACTGAAGCTTTCTTT. It encodes CSVYRKVGGTEAFF.

This clonotype was seen only a few times. The chain links TRBV3-1 to TRBJ2-5, with D unclear. V lost 0 bases and J lost 6, with 11 bases in between. The CDR3 contains 14 residues. Germline V gene sequence: CDR1 LGHDT, CDR2 YNNKEL (reference sequence). The CDR3 reads CASSQDKGLQTQYF. The CDR3 DNA sequence: TGTGCCAGCAGCCAAGATAAAGGCCTACAGACCCAGTACTTC.

V gene TRBV7-8 combines with J gene TRBJ2-3; tentatively, D is TRBD2 (5 bases). The germline V and J ends were trimmed by 5 bases and 4 bases, with 10 bases remaining between them. CDR1 and CDR2 (germline): SGHVS, FQNEAQ. The CDR3 consists of 13 residues. The CDR3 DNA reads as TGTGCCAGCAGCCAGGACGGGGCAGATACGCAGTATTTT. Its translation: CASSQDGADTQYF.

The chain employs TRBV6-2 or TRBV6-3 and TRBJ2-2; 11 bases match TRBD2. V was clipped by 6 bases and J by 1 base; unmatched bases: 7. The CDR3 covers 17 residues. Germline CDR1 reads MNHEY; CDR2 reads SVGEGT. CDR3 loop: CASRLRTSGRNTGELFF. The CDR3 DNA reads TGTGCCAGCAGATTAAGGACTAGCGGGCGGAACACCGGGGAGCTGTTTTTT.

This clonotype was counted a few times. This sequence joins TRBV11-2 and TRBJ1-4; possibly TRBD1 for D (5 bases). The CDR3 sequence is 17 residues long. Trimming removed 1 base at V and 1 base at J, with 13 bases between. CDR1 and CDR2 (germline): SGHAT, FQNNGV. Here the CDR3 DNA reads TGTGCCAGCAGCTTAGGGGGGTTCGAGGGAACTAATGAAAAACTGTTTTTT. It is translated as CASSLGGFEGTNEKLFF.

This chain connects TRBV12-3 or TRBV12-4 to TRBJ1-1; D ambiguous. Trimming pared 5 bases from V and 4 bases from J, leaving 11 bases between. There are 13 residues in the CDR3. CDR3 DNA sequence: TGTGCCAGCAGTCAAGGTCGGACCACTGAAGCTTTCTTT. Encoded protein: CASSQGRTTEAFF.

The rearrangement links TRBV2 to TRBJ2-5; tentatively, D is TRBD2 (6 bases). The CDR3 extends over 15 amino acids. The germline gives CDR1 SNHLY, CDR2 FYNNEI. The ends were cut back, 0 bases at V and 5 bases at J, with 13 bases in the middle. The CDR3 DNA reads as TGTGCCAGCAGTGAAGCGTGGGGGGTGGGGGAGACCCAGTACTTC. This translates into CASSEAWGVGETQYF.

The V and J genes are TRBV20-1 and TRBJ1-5; tentative D call: TRBD1 (6 bases). Trimming stripped 0 bases from V and 0 bases from J, with 9 bases between. Germline assignment: CDR1 DFQATT and CDR2 SNEGSKA (reference sequence). The CDR3 runs to 15 residues. CDR3 bases: TGCAGTGCTAGAGACGGACAGAATAGCAATCAGCCCCAGCATTTT. This codes for CSARDGQNSNQPQHF.

This chain joins TRBV20-1 and TRBJ2-1, with 12 bases that match TRBD2. After removal of 7 bases from V and 0 bases from J, the junction contained 13 bases not matched to a gene. Germline V CDR1 and CDR2: DFQATT, SNEGSKA (reference sequence). The CDR3 is made up of 18 amino acids. This CDR3 reads CSGGRLAGAYSSYNEQFF. In DNA, the CDR3 is TGCAGTGGGGGCCGACTAGCGGGGGCCTACAGCTCCTACAATGAGCAGTTCTTC.

This clonotype was recorded a few times. The CDR3 DNA sequence: TGCGCCAGCAGCCTCTCGGGCCCTCAAGAGACCCAGTACTTC. It codes for CASSLSGPQETQYF. The chain recombines TRBV5-1 with TRBJ2-5; D remains ambiguous. Trimming took off 4 bases at V and 2 bases at J, with 12 bases between the two ends. The germline gives CDR1 SGHRS, CDR2 YFSETQ. The CDR3 is made up of 14 amino acids. The whole variable domain, filled in from reference TRBV5-1 and TRBJ2-5, reads KAGVTQTPRYLIKTRGQQVTLSCSPISGHRSVSWYQQTPGQGLQFLFEYFSETQRNKGNFPGRFSGRQFSNSRSEMNVSTLELGDSALYLCASSLSGPQETQYFGPGTRLLVL.

V gene TRBV6-2 or TRBV6-3 combines with J gene TRBJ2-3; D ambiguous. CDR1 is MNHEY and CDR2 is SVGEGT in the germline V gene. This CDR3 region has 15 residues. Trimming took off 3 bases at V and 2 bases at J, with 12 bases between the two ends. CDR3 loop: CASSYRRSDTDTQYF. The CDR3 nucleotides are TGTGCCAGCAGTTATCGGCGGTCAGACACAGATACGCAGTATTTT.

This clonotype was seen a few times. The V gene is TRBV2, the J gene TRBJ1-3; 8 bases map to TRBD1. CDR1 and CDR2 from the germline V gene are SNHLY and FYNNEI. This CDR3 has 15 amino acids. V was clipped by 6 bases and J by 6 bases; unmatched bases: 10. CDR3 nucleotides: TGTGCCAGCAGCGAGAGGACAGGGAGTGAAAACACCATATATTTT. Translated, it gives CASSERTGSENTIYF. The full variable domain, rest sourced from reference TRBV2 and TRBJ1-3, is EPEVTQTPSHQVTQMGQEVILRCVPISNHLYFYWYRQILGQKVEFLVSFYNNEISEKSEIFDDQFSVERPDGSNFTLKIRSTKLEDSAMYFCASSERTGSENTIYFGEGSWLTVV.

J is TRBJ1-1 and V is TRBV20-1; tentatively, D is TRBD1 (5 bases). Germline CDR1 and CDR2: DFQATT and SNEGSKA (reference sequence). The V end was cut by 5 bases, the J end by 2 bases, with 9 bases between. The CDR3 is 12 residues long. CDR3 in amino acids: CSAVRDNTEAFF. CDR3 coding DNA: TGCAGTGCTGTCCGGGACAACACTGAAGCTTTCTTT.

This clonotype was counted a few times. The CDR3 region has the DNA TGTGCCAGCAGCACCGGGACAGGGGGTTTCGAGCAGTACTTC. Residues: CASSTGTGGFEQYF. This chain joins TRBV9 and TRBJ2-7, with 11 bases lining up with TRBD1. In germline, CDR1 is SGDLS, CDR2 YYNGEE. Unmatched junction bases numbered 6, after V lost 4 bases and J lost 6 bases. CDR3 length equals 14 residues.

The rearrangement links TRBV5-1 to TRBJ1-1; 7 nucleotides agree with TRBD1. V shed 6 bases and J 1 base; nucleotides not matched to a gene: 6. The CDR3 length is 14 residues. Germline loops: CDR1 SGHRS, CDR2 YFSETQ. CDR3 DNA: TGCGCCAGCATCTCTGGGACAGCGAACACTGAAGCTTTCTTT. This translates into CASISGTANTEAFF.

This clonotype was seen more than once but under ten times. The chain employs TRBV20-1 and TRBJ2-2; tentative D call: TRBD1 (6 bases). This CDR3 is built from 15 residues. V was trimmed by 3 bases and J by 1 base, leaving 12 bases between them. Germline loops: CDR1 DFQATT, CDR2 SNEGSKA (reference sequence). The DNA of the CDR3 is TGCAGTGCTAGTAGGGGGTCTGGGAACACCGGGGAGCTGTTTTTT. It encodes CSASRGSGNTGELFF.

The gene calls are TRBV6-5 and TRBJ2-5; the D gene is possibly TRBD2 (5 bases). V lost 0 bases to trimming and J lost 1 base, with 12 bases between them. The CDR3 loop spans 16 amino acids. Germline CDR1 reads MNHEY; CDR2 reads SVGAGI. Here the CDR3 reads CASSYSPDGLQETQYF. CDR3 nucleotide sequence: TGTGCCAGCAGTTACTCTCCGGACGGACTCCAAGAGACCCAGTACTTC.

This clonotype showed up many times. The V and J genes are TRBV12-3 or TRBV12-4 and TRBJ2-5; 7 bases agree with TRBD1. This CDR3 spans 17 amino acids. With V trimmed by 4 bases and J by 3 bases, 14 bases remained unmatched. The CDR3 DNA follows: TGTGCCAGCAGTTCGCCTCACAGGGGTGGATTTGAAGAGACCCAGTACTTC. Amino acid sequence: CASSSPHRGGFEETQYF.

This clonotype occurred a few times. The chain is built from TRBV10-3 and TRBJ2-1, with 7 bases aligning to TRBD2. CDR1 is ENHRY, CDR2 SYGVKD, per germline. The CDR3 consists of 15 residues. The J segment lost 0 bases and the V segment lost 6 bases, leaving 5 bases of the junction unmatched. The CDR3 spells CAIRGGYSSYNEQFF. In DNA form, the CDR3 reads TGTGCCATCAGGGGGGGGTACAGCTCCTACAATGAGCAGTTCTTC.

The rearrangement uses TRBV29-1 and TRBJ1-2; tentatively, D is TRBD1 (5 bases). Trimming took off 5 bases at V and 8 bases at J, with 12 bases between the two ends. The CDR3 has 11 amino acids. Germline lookup yields CDR1 SQVTM and CDR2 ANQGSEA. The CDR3 spells CSVTGLGGYTF. The CDR3 DNA reads TGCAGCGTTACAGGACTGGGAGGCTACACCTTC.

The sample holds a few counts of this clonotype. This sequence joins TRBV7-2 and TRBJ2-3, with D possibly matching TRBD2 (5 bases). V lost 4 bases and J lost 0, with 8 bases in between. Germline CDR1 and CDR2: SGHTA and FQGNSA. CDR3 length: 14 residues. CDR3 amino acids: CASSSSHSTDTQYF. The CDR3 DNA is TGTGCCAGCAGCTCTAGCCATAGCACAGATACGCAGTATTTT.